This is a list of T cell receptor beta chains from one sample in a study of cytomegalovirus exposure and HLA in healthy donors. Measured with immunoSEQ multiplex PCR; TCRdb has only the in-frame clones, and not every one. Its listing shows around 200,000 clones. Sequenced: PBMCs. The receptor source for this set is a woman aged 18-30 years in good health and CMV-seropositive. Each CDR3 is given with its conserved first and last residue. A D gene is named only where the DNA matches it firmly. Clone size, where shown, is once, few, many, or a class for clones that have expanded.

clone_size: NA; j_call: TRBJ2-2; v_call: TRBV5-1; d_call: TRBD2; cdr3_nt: TGCGCCAGCAGAGCGGGAGGGGACACCGGGGAGCTGTTTTTT; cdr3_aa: CASRAGGDTGELFF
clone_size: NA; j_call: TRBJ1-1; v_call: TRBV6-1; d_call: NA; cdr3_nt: TGTGCCAGCAGTCTTGACAGGATGAACACTGAAGCTTTCTTT; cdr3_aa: CASSLDRMNTEAFF
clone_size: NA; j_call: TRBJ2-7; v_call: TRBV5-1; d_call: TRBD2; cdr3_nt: TGCGCCAGCAGCTCTACCACTAGCGGGCTCAACTACGAGCAGTACTTC; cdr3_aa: CASSSTTSGLNYEQYF
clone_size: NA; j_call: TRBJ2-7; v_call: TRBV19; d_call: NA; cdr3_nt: TGTGCCAGTAGTAAGGAAGGCAGGGGCTACGAGCAGTACTTC; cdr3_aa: CASSKEGRGYEQYF
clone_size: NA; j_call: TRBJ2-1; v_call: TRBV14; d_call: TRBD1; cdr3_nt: TGTGCCAGCAGCCGATCACAGGGGAGTTACCTCTACAATGAGCAGTTCTTC; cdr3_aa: CASSRSQGSYLYNEQFF
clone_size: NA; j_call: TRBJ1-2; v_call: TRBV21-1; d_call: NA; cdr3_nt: TGTGCCAGCAGCGGGGGCAGTGGCTACACCTTC; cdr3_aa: CASSGGSGYTF
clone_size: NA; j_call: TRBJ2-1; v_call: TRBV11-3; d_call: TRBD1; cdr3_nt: TGTGCCAGCAGCCCAGGGACAGGGCAGTTCTTC; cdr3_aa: CASSPGTGQFF
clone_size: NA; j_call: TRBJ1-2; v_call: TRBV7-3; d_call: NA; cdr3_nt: TGTGCCAGCAGCTTCGGTCTGAACTATGGCTACACCTTC; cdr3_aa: CASSFGLNYGYTF
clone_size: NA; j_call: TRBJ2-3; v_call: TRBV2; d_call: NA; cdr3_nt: TGTGCCAGCAGCGAGCAAGGGGGGGGGAACACAGATACGCAGTATTTT; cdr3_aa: CASSEQGGGNTDTQYF
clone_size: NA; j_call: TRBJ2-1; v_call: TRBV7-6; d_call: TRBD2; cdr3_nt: TGTGCCAGCAGCTTAGAGAGGCTAGCGGGAATCAATGAGCAGTTCTTC; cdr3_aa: CASSLERLAGINEQFF
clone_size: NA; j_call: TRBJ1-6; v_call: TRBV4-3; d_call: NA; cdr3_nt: TGCGCCAGCAGCCAAGAATGGACAAATCTCTATAATTCACCCCTCCACTTT; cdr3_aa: CASSQEWTNLYNSPLHF
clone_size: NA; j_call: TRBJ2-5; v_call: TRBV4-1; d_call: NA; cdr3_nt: TGCGCCAGCAGCCAAGATTCGGGGCGGGGGACCCAGTACTTC; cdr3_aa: CASSQDSGRGTQYF
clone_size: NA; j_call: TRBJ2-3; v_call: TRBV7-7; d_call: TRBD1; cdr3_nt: TGTGCCAGCAGCCTCTACAGGGGGGCAGATACGCAGTATTTT; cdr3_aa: CASSLYRGADTQYF
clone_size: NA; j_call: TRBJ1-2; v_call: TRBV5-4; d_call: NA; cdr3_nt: TGTGCCAGCAGTGCACAGGAGATTGGCTACACCTTC; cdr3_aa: CASSAQEIGYTF
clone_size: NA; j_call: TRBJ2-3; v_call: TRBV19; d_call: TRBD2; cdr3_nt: TGTGCCAGTAGTCCCTGGGCTGCGGGAGCCAGCACAGATACGCAGTATTTT; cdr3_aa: CASSPWAAGASTDTQYF
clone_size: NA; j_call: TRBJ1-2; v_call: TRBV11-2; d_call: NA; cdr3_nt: TGTGCCAGCAGCTTAGAAGCGTCGAGTCAGAAAACCTTC; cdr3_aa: CASSLEASSQKTF
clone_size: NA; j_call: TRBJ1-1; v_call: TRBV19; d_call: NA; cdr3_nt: TGTGCCAGTAGTAACAGGGCGGAGAACACTGAAGCTTTCTTT; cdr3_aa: CASSNRAENTEAFF
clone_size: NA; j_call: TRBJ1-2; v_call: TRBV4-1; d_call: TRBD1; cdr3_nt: TGCGCCAGCAGCCAAGACCACGGGACAGGGGATGGCTACACCTTC; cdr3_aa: CASSQDHGTGDGYTF
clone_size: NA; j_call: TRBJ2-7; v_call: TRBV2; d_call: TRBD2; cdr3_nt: TGTGCCAGCAGTGAAACGCCGCGAGGACTAGCGGGGTACGAGCAGTACTTC; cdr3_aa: CASSETPRGLAGYEQYF
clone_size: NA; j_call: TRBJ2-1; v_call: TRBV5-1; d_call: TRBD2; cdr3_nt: TGCGCCAGCAGCCCGCTAGCGGGGGGACGACTCTCCTACAATGAGCAGTTCTTC; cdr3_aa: CASSPLAGGRLSYNEQFF
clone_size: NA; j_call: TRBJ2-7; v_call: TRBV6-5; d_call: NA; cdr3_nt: TGTGCCAGCAGTTCAGGGGTCTCCTACGAGCAGTACTTC; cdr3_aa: CASSSGVSYEQYF
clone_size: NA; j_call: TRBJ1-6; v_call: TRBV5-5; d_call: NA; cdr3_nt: TGTGCCAGCAGCTTGGAAGGGACTGACTATTCACCCCTCCACTTT; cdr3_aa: CASSLEGTDYSPLHF
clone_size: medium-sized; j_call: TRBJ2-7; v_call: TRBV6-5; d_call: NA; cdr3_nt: TGTGCCAGCAGTCGCGGTGATGGAGGGGTTTACGAGCAGTACTTC; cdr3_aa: CASSRGDGGVYEQYF
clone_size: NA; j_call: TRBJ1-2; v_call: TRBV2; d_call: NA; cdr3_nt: TGTGCCAGCAGCCCGGTGCCAAACTATGGCTACACCTTC; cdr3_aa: CASSPVPNYGYTF
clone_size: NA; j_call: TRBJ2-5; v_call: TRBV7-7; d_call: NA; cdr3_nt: TGTGCCAGCAGCCCCACCGGGGTAGTGGAGACCCAGTACTTC; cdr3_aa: CASSPTGVVETQYF
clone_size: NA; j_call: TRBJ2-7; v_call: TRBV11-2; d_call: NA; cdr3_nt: TGTGCCAGCACCCCGCCGGCCGTTCCAAGGGGCGAGCAGTACTTC; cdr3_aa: CASTPPAVPRGEQYF
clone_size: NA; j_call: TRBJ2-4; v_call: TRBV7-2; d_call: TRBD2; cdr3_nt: TGTGCCAGCACCCGGGGCTCTTCTAGCGGGGGGGCCCAAAACATTCAGTACTTC; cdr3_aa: CASTRGSSSGGAQNIQYF
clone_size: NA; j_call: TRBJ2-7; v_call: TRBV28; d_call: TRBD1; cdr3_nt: TGTGCCAGCAGTTCCCAGACAGGGGGCACGTACTCCTACGAGCAGTACTTC; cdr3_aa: CASSSQTGGTYSYEQYF
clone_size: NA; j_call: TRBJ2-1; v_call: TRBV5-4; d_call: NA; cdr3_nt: TGTGCCAGCAGCTTACAGGAACGTGAGCAGTTCTTC; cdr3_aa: CASSLQEREQFF
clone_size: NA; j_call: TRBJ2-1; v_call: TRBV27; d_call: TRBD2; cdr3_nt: TGTGCCAGCAGTTTAGTAGCGGTAGCGGGAGGGCCCTACAATGAGCAGTTCTTC; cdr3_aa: CASSLVAVAGGPYNEQFF
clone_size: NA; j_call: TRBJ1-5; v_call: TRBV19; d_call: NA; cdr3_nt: TGTGCCAGTTGTCCCGGGGGGCCTAGCAATCAGCCCCAGCATTTT; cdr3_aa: CASCPGGPSNQPQHF
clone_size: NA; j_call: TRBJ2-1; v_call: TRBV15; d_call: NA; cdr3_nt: TGTGCCACCAGCAGAGATCCGGCGGGGTTTTACAATGAGCAGTTCTTC; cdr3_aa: CATSRDPAGFYNEQFF
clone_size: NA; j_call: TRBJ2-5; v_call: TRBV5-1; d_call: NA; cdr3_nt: TGCGCCAGCAGCCCGAAGGGGGGGGCCCAGTACTTC; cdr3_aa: CASSPKGGAQYF
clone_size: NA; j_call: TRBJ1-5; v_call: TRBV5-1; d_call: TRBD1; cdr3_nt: TGCGCCAGCAGCACACAGGGGGCGAAGGATCAGCCCCAGCATTTT; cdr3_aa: CASSTQGAKDQPQHF
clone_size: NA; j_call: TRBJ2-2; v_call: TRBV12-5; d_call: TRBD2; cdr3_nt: TGTGCTAGTGGCTGGGGCGGGGGCACCGGGGAGCTGTTTTTT; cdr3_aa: CASGWGGGTGELFF
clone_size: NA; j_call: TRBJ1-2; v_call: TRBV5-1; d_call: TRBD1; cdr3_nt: TGCGCCAGCAGCCAAGCGACAGGGGGCAACTATGGCTACACCTTC; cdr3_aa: CASSQATGGNYGYTF
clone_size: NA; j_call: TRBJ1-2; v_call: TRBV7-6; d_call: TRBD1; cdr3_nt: TGTGCCAGCAGCTTAGAAGCAGGGGGGGGCTACACCTTC; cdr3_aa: CASSLEAGGGYTF
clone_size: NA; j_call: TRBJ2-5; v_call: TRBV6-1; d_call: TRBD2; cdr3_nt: TGTGCCAGCAGCCTAGCGGGGGGCTCGGAGACCCAGTACTTC; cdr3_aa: CASSLAGGSETQYF
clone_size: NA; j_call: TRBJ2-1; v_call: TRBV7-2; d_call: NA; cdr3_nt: TGTGCCAGCAGCTCGAGTCTGGTAGTCGGGAATGAGCAGTTCTTC; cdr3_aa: CASSSSLVVGNEQFF
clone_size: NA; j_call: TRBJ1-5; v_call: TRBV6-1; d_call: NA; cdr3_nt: TGTGCCAGCCTGCGGGCTAGCAATCAGCCCCAGCATTTT; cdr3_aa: CASLRASNQPQHF
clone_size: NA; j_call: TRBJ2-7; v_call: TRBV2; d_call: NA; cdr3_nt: TGTGCCAGCAGAACCCTGAGGGGGAATGCCTACGAGCAGTACTTC; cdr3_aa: CASRTLRGNAYEQYF
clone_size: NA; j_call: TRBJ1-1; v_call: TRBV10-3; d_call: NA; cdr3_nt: TGTGCCATCAGTGATGGCCCAGGGCTGAACACTGAAGCTTTCTTT; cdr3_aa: CAISDGPGLNTEAFF